The 6 T cell receptor beta chains below were found in one sample sequenced in a study of PD-1 blockade in classical Hodgkin lymphoma. TCRdb's table, derived via immunoSEQ multiplex PCR, lists solely in-frame clones and lacks some. This table has roughly 150,000 clones, 78% appearing once. Every patient was affected by relapse after autologous stem cell transplantation, while exposure to brentuximab vedotin was not uniform. The sample here was peripheral blood mononuclear cells (PBMCs), taken before the second cycle of nivolumab. The source is a human donor with classical Hodgkin lymphoma.

This chain links TRBV5-1 with TRBJ1-3; 12 positions match TRBD1. Germline values: CDR1 SGHRS, CDR2 YFSETQ. V dropped 0 bases and J dropped 0; count of bases not matched to a gene: 7. The CDR3 is made up of 19 amino acids. CDR3 coding DNA: TGCGCCAGCAGCTTGGCGGGGACAGGGGGCCCTCTCTCTGGAAACACCATATATTTT. It codes for CASSLAGTGGPLSGNTIYF. The whole variable domain, filled in from reference TRBV5-1 and TRBJ1-3, reads KAGVTQTPRYLIKTRGQQVTLSCSPISGHRSVSWYQQTPGQGLQFLFEYFSETQRNKGNFPGRFSGRQFSNSRSEMNVSTLELGDSALYLCASSLAGTGGPLSGNTIYFGEGSWLTVV.

J is TRBJ2-3 and V is TRBV7-9; D not resolved. The CDR3 is made up of 13 amino acids. The germline V gene encodes CDR1 SEHNR and CDR2 FQNEAQ (reference sequence). Trimming took off 0 bases at V and 7 bases at J, with 8 bases between the two ends. CDR3 residues: CASSLAVGNTQYF. In nucleotides, the CDR3 is TGTGCCAGCAGCTTAGCGGTAGGAAATACGCAGTATTTT.

The chain carries TRBV15 and TRBJ2-1; D is unclear. The ends were cut back, 3 bases at V and 2 bases at J, with 8 bases in the middle. The CDR3 length is 14 residues. Germline V lookup: CDR1 LNHNV, CDR2 YYDKDF (reference sequence). The CDR3 nucleotides read TGTGCCACCAGCAGTCCGGATACCTACAATGAGCAGTTCTTC. Amino acids: CATSSPDTYNEQFF.

This chain connects TRBV11-3 to TRBJ2-1, with unresolved D. The CDR3 runs to 12 residues. Germline CDR1 is SGHNT and CDR2 is YENEEA. The V and J ends lost 5 bases and 4 bases respectively, with 6 bases between them. This CDR3 is CASSHGYNEQFF. DNA for the CDR3: TGTGCCAGCAGCCACGGGTACAATGAGCAGTTCTTC.

This clone was detected only a few times. CDR3 nucleotides: TGTGCCAGCAGCGTAGAGGACTGGGGTGGCTACACCTTC. It encodes CASSVEDWGGYTF. This sequence joins TRBV9 and TRBJ1-2; D unclear. The CDR3 is made up of 13 amino acids. Germline CDR1 SGDLS, CDR2 YYNGEE. Between the trimmed V and J ends, which lost 0 bases and 7 bases, there was a span of 10 bases. The variable domain in full, completed from reference TRBV9 and TRBJ1-2, reads DSGVTQTPKHLITATGQRVTLRCSPRSGDLSVYWYQQSLDQGLQFLIQYYNGEERAKGNILERFSAQQFPDLHSELNLSSLELGDSALYFCASSVEDWGGYTFGSGTRLTVV.

The genes are TRBV21-1 and TRBJ1-5; no DNA check was done on the table's D call, TRBD1. TRBV21-1 is flagged as a pseudogene. This CDR3 comprises 16 residues. The CDR3 spells CASSKESTGRDQPQHF. In nucleotides, the CDR3 is TGTGCCAGCAGCAAAGAATCGACAGGGCGGGATCAGCCCCAGCATTTT.